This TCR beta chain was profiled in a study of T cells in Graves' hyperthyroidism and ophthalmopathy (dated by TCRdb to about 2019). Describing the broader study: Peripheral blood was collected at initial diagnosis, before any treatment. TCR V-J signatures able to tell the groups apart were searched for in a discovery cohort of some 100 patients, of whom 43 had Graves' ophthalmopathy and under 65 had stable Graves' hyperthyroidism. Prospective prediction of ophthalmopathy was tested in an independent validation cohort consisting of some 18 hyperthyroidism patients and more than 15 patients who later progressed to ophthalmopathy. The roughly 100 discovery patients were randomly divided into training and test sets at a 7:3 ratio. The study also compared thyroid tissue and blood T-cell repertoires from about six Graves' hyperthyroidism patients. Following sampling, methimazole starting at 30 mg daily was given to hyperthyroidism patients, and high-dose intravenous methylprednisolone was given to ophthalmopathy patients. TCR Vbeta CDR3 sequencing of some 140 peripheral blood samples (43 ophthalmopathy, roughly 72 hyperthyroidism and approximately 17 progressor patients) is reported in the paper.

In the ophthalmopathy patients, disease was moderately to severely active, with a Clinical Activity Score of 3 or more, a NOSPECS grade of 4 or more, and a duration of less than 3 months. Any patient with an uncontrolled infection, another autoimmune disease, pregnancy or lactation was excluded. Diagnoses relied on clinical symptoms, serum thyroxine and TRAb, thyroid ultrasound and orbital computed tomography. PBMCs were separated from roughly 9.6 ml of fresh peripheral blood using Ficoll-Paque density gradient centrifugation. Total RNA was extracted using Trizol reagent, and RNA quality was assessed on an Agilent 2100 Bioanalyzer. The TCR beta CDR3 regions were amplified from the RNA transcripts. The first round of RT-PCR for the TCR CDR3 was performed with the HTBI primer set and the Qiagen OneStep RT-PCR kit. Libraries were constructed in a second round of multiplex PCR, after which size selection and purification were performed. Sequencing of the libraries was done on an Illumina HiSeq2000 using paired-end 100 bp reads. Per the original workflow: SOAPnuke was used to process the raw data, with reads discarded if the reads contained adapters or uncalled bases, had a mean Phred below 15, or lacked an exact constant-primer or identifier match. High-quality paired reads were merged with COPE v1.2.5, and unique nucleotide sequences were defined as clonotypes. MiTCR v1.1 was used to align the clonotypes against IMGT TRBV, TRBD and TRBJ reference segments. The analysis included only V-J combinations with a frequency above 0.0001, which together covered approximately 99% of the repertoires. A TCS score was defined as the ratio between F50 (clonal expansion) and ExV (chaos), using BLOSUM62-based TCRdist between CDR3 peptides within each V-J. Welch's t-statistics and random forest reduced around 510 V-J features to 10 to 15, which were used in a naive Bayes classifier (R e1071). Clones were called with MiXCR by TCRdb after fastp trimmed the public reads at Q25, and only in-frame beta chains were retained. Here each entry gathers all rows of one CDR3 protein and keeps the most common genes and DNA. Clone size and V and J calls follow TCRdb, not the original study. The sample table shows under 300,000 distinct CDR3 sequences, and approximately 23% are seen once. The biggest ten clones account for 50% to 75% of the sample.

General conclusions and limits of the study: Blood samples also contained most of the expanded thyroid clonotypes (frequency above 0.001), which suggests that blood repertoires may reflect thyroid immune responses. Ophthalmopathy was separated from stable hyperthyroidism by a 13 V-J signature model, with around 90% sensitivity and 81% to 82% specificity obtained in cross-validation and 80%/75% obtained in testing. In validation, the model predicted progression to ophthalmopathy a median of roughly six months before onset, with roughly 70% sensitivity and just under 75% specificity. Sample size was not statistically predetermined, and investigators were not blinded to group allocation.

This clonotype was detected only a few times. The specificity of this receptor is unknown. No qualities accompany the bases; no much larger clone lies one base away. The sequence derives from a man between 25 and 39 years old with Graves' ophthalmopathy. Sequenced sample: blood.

The base sequence is TGTGCCAGCAGGGACGGGAGGAGCTCCTACAATGAGCAGTTCTTC. The translation is CASRDGRSSYNEQFF. The chain couples TRBV7-2 to TRBJ2-1; 7 bases in the junction line up with TRBD2. Taken from cysteine to phenylalanine, the CDR3 has 15 residues. Only the CDR3 region is kept as DNA, spanning 45 bases read in frame from base 1. After removal of 6 bases from V and 0 bases from J, the junction retains 5 bases not matched to a gene. The germline V gene encodes CDR1 SGHTA and CDR2 FQGNSA.